The present TCR beta chain was sequenced within a study of early T cells in non-severe SARS-CoV-2 infection. This CDR3 contains 14 residues. Germline CDR1 is SQVTM and CDR2 is ANQGSEA. In this sample, this clonotype turned up many times. The protocol attached unique molecular identifiers to individual cDNA molecules. MiXCR, run by TCRdb on the 5' RACE reads, gives a single entry per CDR3 protein. The sample has 25,000 to 30,000 distinct CDR3 sequences; under 6% are singletons. The sequencing sample was made of whole blood. The chain carries TRBV29-1 and TRBJ2-2; perhaps D is TRBD1 or TRBD2 (7 bases each). The sequence derives from an adult who was a healthcare worker with PCR-confirmed SARS-CoV-2 infection or an uninfected control (not recorded which). CDR3: CSAPGGVDTGELFF. The CDR3, as DNA: TGCAGTGCCCCAGGGGGGGTCGACACCGGGGAGCTGTTTTTT.